The 30 T cell receptor beta chains presented below share a single source sample, sequenced in a study of OX40 agonist ivuxolimab in advanced cancers. The library was built by means of the immunoSEQ multiplex PCR assay. TCRdb retrieved this table from immuneACCESS and kept in-frame rearrangements only. Not all clones are present; in checked studies, unresolved V genes account for under half, and no reason is known for the remainder. Here the sample has some 99,000 clones; approximately 93% occur a single time. The ten largest clones add up to 0.15% to 0.2% of the sample. Here the sequenced sample was CD4+ or CD8+ T cells sorted from blood, taken in a trial of the OX40 agonist ivuxolimab. These receptors all come from an adult with an advanced solid tumor such as melanoma, head and neck, liver or kidney cancer.

The chain joins TRBV15 to TRBJ1-5; D gene ambiguous. With 5 bases removed from V and 0 bases from J, the gap between germline ends came to 11 bases. Germline CDR1 is LNHNV and CDR2 is YYDKDF (reference sequence). The CDR3 has 15 residues. The CDR3 nucleotides read TGTGCCACCAGCCTCGAGAGGGTTAGCAATCAGCCCCAGCATTTT. The encoded protein is CATSLERVSNQPQHF.

This chain connects TRBV5-5 to TRBJ1-2; no definite D call. The CDR3 is 14 amino acids. V dropped 0 bases and J dropped 4 bases, with 10 bases sitting between them. Germline V lookup: CDR1 SGHKS, CDR2 YYEKEE (reference sequence). DNA for the CDR3: TGTGCCAGCAGCTTGGCCGGCGGGGTCTATGGCTACACCTTC. It encodes CASSLAGGVYGYTF.

This chain connects TRBV5-1 to TRBJ1-5; D is possibly TRBD1 (6 bases). The CDR3 is made up of 15 amino acids. Deletions cut 1 base from V and 4 bases from J, with 12 bases between. The germline V gene encodes CDR1 SGHRS and CDR2 YFSETQ. Here the CDR3 DNA reads TGCGCCAGCAGCTTGTCCGGACAGAAGAATCAGCCCCAGCATTTT. Translation: CASSLSGQKNQPQHF.

The J gene is TRBJ1-2, the V gene TRBV6-1; 8 positions agree with TRBD1. The CDR3 consists of 16 residues. CDR1 is MNHNS and CDR2 is SASEGT in the germline V gene. The V and J ends lost 2 bases and 7 bases, in that order; junction bases with no gene match: 12. The CDR3 reads CASSEPWTGRNSGYTF. The CDR3 nucleotides are TGTGCCAGCAGTGAACCCTGGACAGGGAGAAACAGTGGCTACACCTTC.

The DNA of the CDR3 is TGTGCCAGCAGTTACTCGGGACAGGGCCTATTTGGCTACACCTTC. The encoded protein is CASSYSGQGLFGYTF. The chain couples TRBV6-5 to TRBJ1-2, with 9 bases that match TRBD1. Germline V gives CDR1 MNHEY, CDR2 SVGAGI. V gave up 0 bases and J gave up 7 bases; unmatched junction bases: 6. The CDR3 runs to 15 residues.

This clone was counted once. J is TRBJ2-5 and V is TRBV14; no reliable D call. The DNA end lines up better with TRBJ2-7; the J call may be wrong. Germline assignment: CDR1 SGHDN and CDR2 FVKESK. The CDR3 spans 14 residues. The CDR3 spells CASSQEALSYEQYF. The DNA of the CDR3 is TGTGCCAGCAGCCAAGAGGCACTGTCCTACGAGCAGTACTTC.

This clone has a single count. V gene TRBV11-3 combines with J gene TRBJ2-2, with no clear D. Germline loops: CDR1 SGHNT, CDR2 YENEEA. The CDR3 totals 14 residues. The germline V and J ends were trimmed by 1 base and 2 bases, with 5 bases remaining between them. CDR3 in DNA: TGTGCCAGCAGCTTAGTGGCTAACACCGGGGAGCTGTTTTTT. It is translated as CASSLVANTGELFF.

The gene calls are TRBV5-6 and TRBJ1-1, with a possible D match to TRBD1 (5 bases). The V gene's germline CDR1 is SGHDT and CDR2 YYEEEE. The CDR3 has 14 amino acids. Trimming cost V 4 bases and J 5 bases, with 15 bases left between them. The CDR3: CASSRGAVRTEAFF. The CDR3 DNA is TGTGCCAGCAGCCGGGGCGCGGTGAGGACTGAAGCTTTCTTT.

The rearrangement links TRBV4-3 to TRBJ1-1; possible D gene TRBD1, 5 bases. The germline gives CDR1 LGHNA, CDR2 YSLEER. The CDR3 sequence is 13 residues long. The V end was cut by 4 bases, the J end by 6 bases, with 12 bases between. The CDR3 sequence is CASSLTVSSEAFF. The CDR3 DNA follows: TGCGCCAGCAGCCTGACAGTATCTTCTGAAGCTTTCTTT.

This chain connects TRBV5-6 to TRBJ1-2; D is uncertain. The CDR3 runs to 12 residues. V was pared by 2 bases and J by 4 bases, with 6 bases between. Germline V gene lookup returns CDR1 SGHDT and CDR2 YYEEEE. The CDR3 loop reads CASSFASYGYTF. The CDR3 DNA sequence: TGTGCCAGCAGCTTTGCGAGCTATGGCTACACCTTC.

The chain links TRBV27 to TRBJ1-5, with D uncertain. V dropped 0 bases and J dropped 1 base, with 7 bases sitting between them. CDR1 and CDR2 from the germline V gene are MNHEY and SMNVEV (reference sequence). The CDR3 is 15 amino acids. CDR3 DNA: TGTGCCAGCAGTTTATCGACATTAAGCAATCAGCCCCAGCATTTT. Protein: CASSLSTLSNQPQHF.

The V call is TRBV5-1, the J call TRBJ2-1, with 9 bases identical to TRBD1. V shed 0 bases, J shed 6 bases, and the junction held 7 bases outside the gene matches. This CDR3 is built from 16 residues. Germline CDR1 and CDR2: SGHRS and YFSETQ. CDR3 nucleotides: TGCGCCAGCAGCTTGGTCGCGACAGGGGGAATCAATGAGCAGTTCTTC. Protein product: CASSLVATGGINEQFF.

The V call is TRBV7-2, the J call TRBJ2-5, with unresolved D. Looked up from germline, CDR1 is SGHTA and CDR2 is FQGNSA. The length of the CDR3 is 13 residues. The germline V and J ends were trimmed by 5 bases and 2 bases, with 9 bases remaining between them. The CDR3 reads CASSRDGQETQYF. The CDR3 DNA sequence: TGTGCCAGCAGCCGCGACGGACAAGAGACCCAGTACTTC.

The rearrangement uses TRBV5-8 and TRBJ1-2; tentative D call: TRBD1 (5 bases). Trimming stripped 1 base from V and 8 bases from J, with 9 bases between. The germline V gene encodes CDR1 SGHTS and CDR2 YDEGEE. This CDR3 contains 12 residues. This chain's CDR3 is CASSLTGPGYTF. CDR3 nucleotides: TGTGCCAGCAGCTTGACGGGGCCAGGCTACACCTTC.

The chain has TRBV5-4 and TRBJ1-1; 8 bases fit TRBD1. The CDR3 is made up of 15 amino acids. Germline V lookup: CDR1 SGHNT, CDR2 YYREEE (reference sequence). V was clipped by 4 bases and J by 1 base; unmatched bases: 6. The CDR3 DNA reads as TGTGCCAGCAGCCCCTGGGGGACAGGGAACACTGAAGCTTTCTTT. Its protein is CASSPWGTGNTEAFF. Supplemented by reference TRBV5-4 and TRBJ1-1, the full variable domain reads ETGVTQSPTHLIKTRGQQVTLRCSSQSGHNTVSWYQQALGQGPQFIFQYYREEENGRGNFPPRFSGLQFPNYSSELNVNALELDDSALYLCASSPWGTGNTEAFFGQGTRLTVV.

This rearrangement joins TRBV2 to TRBJ2-3; D possibly corresponds to TRBD2 (6 bases). The CDR3 totals 15 residues. Germline V gene sequence: CDR1 SNHLY, CDR2 FYNNEI. Trimming took 0 bases from V and 4 from J, leaving 11 bases between them. The CDR3 nucleotides read TGTGCCAGCAGTGAAGCTGCGGGGTCGGCAGATACGCAGTATTTT. Translation: CASSEAAGSADTQYF.

This chain links TRBV7-3 with TRBJ2-1; TRBD2 matches 7 bases. The CDR3 sequence is 15 residues long. Germline CDR1 SGHTA, CDR2 FQGTGA. With V trimmed by 3 bases and J by 7 bases, 9 bases remained unmatched. This CDR3 is CASSLREGGKNEQFF. The CDR3 coding sequence is TGTGCCAGCAGCTTGAGGGAGGGAGGGAAAAATGAGCAGTTCTTC.

The chain joins TRBV6-1 to TRBJ1-3; D perhaps matches TRBD1 (5 bases). Germline V gene lookup returns CDR1 MNHNS and CDR2 SASEGT. There are 13 residues in the CDR3. V was clipped by 2 bases and J by 4 bases, with 6 bases between them. Here the CDR3 DNA reads TGTGCCAGCAGTGAACGACAGGGAAACACCATATATTTT. Its translation: CASSERQGNTIYF.

The V call is TRBV7-9, the J call TRBJ1-1, with a tentative D call TRBD1 (5 bases). Per the germline V gene, CDR1 is SEHNR and CDR2 is FQNEAQ (reference sequence). The CDR3 is made up of 14 amino acids. The V gene lost 1 base and the J gene lost 3 bases, with 9 bases spanning the gap. The CDR3 bases are TGTGCCAGCAGCTTAGGGGACGCTTACACTGAAGCTTTCTTT. Encoded protein: CASSLGDAYTEAFF. The variable domain in full, completed from reference TRBV7-9 and TRBJ1-1, reads DTGVSQNPRHKITKRGQNVTFRCDPISEHNRLYWYRQTLGQGPEFLTYFQNEAQLEKSRLLSDRFSAERPKGSFSTLEIQRTEQGDSAMYLCASSLGDAYTEAFFGQGTRLTVV.

This chain joins TRBV5-1 and TRBJ2-3, with 8 bases lining up with TRBD2. Germline CDR1 is SGHRS and CDR2 is YFSETQ. This CDR3 spans 15 amino acids. V lost 0 bases to trimming and J lost 3 bases; unmatched junction nucleotides: 3. CDR3 coding DNA: TGCGCCAGCAGCTTGGCTAGCGGGTTTACAGATACGCAGTATTTT. It codes for CASSLASGFTDTQYF.

The rearrangement joins TRBV4-3 to TRBJ2-1; D perhaps matches TRBD2 (6 bases). CDR1 and CDR2 (germline): LGHNA, YSLEER. Trimming left V 0 bases short and J 9 bases short, with 12 bases between. This CDR3 has 14 residues. CDR3: CASSQDRPEGEQFF. The CDR3, as DNA: TGCGCCAGCAGCCAAGATCGACCGGAGGGTGAGCAGTTCTTC.

The rearrangement links TRBV28 to TRBJ2-7; D is possibly TRBD2 (6 bases). Germline CDR1 and CDR2: MDHEN and SYDVKM. The CDR3 is made up of 13 amino acids. Trimming removed 10 bases from V and 7 bases from J, with 20 bases in between. In DNA form, the CDR3 reads TGTGCCACGGAGGGACGGGGGTACGTGGAGCAGTACTTC. Translation: CATEGRGYVEQYF.

This sequence joins TRBV6-5 and TRBJ2-5; 9 positions match TRBD2. The J call is uncertain, as TRBJ2-7 better fits the DNA end. This CDR3 has 16 amino acids. Germline CDR1 reads MNHEY; CDR2 reads SVGAGI. The CDR3 bases are TGTGCCAGCAGTTACTCGGCGGGGGGGTACTCCTACGAGCAGTACTTC. Protein: CASSYSAGGYSYEQYF.

The rearrangement uses TRBV27 and TRBJ2-3; 8 bases fit TRBD1. The length of the CDR3 is 16 residues. Germline V gene sequence: CDR1 MNHEY, CDR2 SMNVEV (reference sequence). The V segment lost 2 bases and the J segment 4 bases; nucleotides outside the gene matches: 8. CDR3 protein: CASSLAARGRPDTQYF. The DNA of the CDR3 is TGTGCCAGCAGTTTAGCGGCCAGGGGGCGCCCAGATACGCAGTATTTT.

J is TRBJ2-1 and V is TRBV19, with 15 bases aligning to TRBD2. This CDR3 has 17 amino acids. Per the germline V gene, CDR1 is LNHDA and CDR2 is SQIVND (reference sequence). The V gene end was trimmed by 5 bases and the J gene end by 4 bases; junction bases not matched to a gene: 6. The CDR3 region has the DNA TGTGCCAGTAGTTCCCGGACTAGCGGGGGGGTTTACAATGAGCAGTTCTTC. Translation: CASSSRTSGGVYNEQFF.

V and J are TRBV4-3 and TRBJ2-1; no clear D gene. V was pared by 0 bases and J by 3 bases, with 12 bases between. The V gene's germline CDR1 is LGHNA and CDR2 YSLEER. The CDR3 consists of 16 residues. The CDR3 spells CASSQDSIPFYNEQFF. CDR3 nucleotide sequence: TGCGCCAGCAGCCAAGATAGCATCCCATTCTACAATGAGCAGTTCTTC.

V usage is TRBV18 and J usage is TRBJ1-6; D gene ambiguous. Per germline, CDR1 KGHSH and CDR2 LQKENI. Trimming took off 3 bases at V and 5 bases at J, with 14 bases between the two ends. CDR3 size: 16 residues. The CDR3 loop reads CASSPNRRGDNSPLHF. In nucleotides, the CDR3 is TGTGCCAGCTCACCGAACCGGCGGGGAGATAATTCACCCCTCCACTTT.

This rearrangement joins TRBV5-4 to TRBJ2-1, with TRBD1 as a possible D gene (6 bases). The V end was cut by 5 bases, the J end by 12 bases, with 18 bases between. The CDR3 has 13 amino acids. CDR1 is SGHNT, CDR2 YYREEE, per germline (reference sequence). CDR3 sequence reads: CASSNRVTVGQFF. The CDR3 DNA sequence: TGTGCCAGCAGTAACAGGGTAACGGTCGGGCAGTTCTTC.

The chain couples TRBV5-4 to TRBJ2-5, with a weak D call TRBD2 (5 bases). Trimming took 4 bases from V and 5 from J, leaving 21 bases between them. CDR1 is SGHNT, CDR2 YYREEE, per germline (reference sequence). There are 16 residues in the CDR3. The CDR3 protein is CASSHGPDWSGETQYF. The CDR3 DNA reads as TGTGCCAGCAGCCACGGCCCGGACTGGTCGGGGGAGACCCAGTACTTC.

The V call is TRBV13, the J call TRBJ2-7, with 8 bases matching TRBD1. V was pared by 5 bases and J by 7 bases, with 13 bases of the junction left unmatched. This CDR3 region has 15 residues. Germline assignment: CDR1 PRHDT and CDR2 FYEKMQ (reference sequence). CDR3 amino acids: CASSVRGTGSEEQYF. CDR3 coding DNA: TGTGCCAGCAGCGTTAGGGGGACAGGATCGGAGGAGCAGTACTTC. Looking up the rest from reference TRBV13 and TRBJ2-7 gives the full variable domain: AAGVIQSPRHLIKEKRETATLKCYPIPRHDTVYWYQQGPGQDPQFLISFYEKMQSDKGSIPDRFSAQQFSDYHSELNMSSLELGDSALYFCASSVRGTGSEEQYFGPGTRLTVT.